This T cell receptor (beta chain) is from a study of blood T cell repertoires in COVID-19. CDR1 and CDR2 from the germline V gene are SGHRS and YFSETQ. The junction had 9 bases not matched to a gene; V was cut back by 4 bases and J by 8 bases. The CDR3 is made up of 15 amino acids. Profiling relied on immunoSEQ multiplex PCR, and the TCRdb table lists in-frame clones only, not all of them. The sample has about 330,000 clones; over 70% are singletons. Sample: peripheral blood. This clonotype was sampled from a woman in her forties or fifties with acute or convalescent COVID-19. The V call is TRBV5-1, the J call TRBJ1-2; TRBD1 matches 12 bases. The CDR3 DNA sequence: TGCGCCAGCAGCACGGGACAGGGGGCGCAGGACGGCTACACCTTC. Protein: CASSTGQGAQDGYTF. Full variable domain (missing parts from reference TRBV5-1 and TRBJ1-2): KAGVTQTPRYLIKTRGQQVTLSCSPISGHRSVSWYQQTPGQGLQFLFEYFSETQRNKGNFPGRFSGRQFSNSRSEMNVSTLELGDSALYLCASSTGQGAQDGYTFGSGTRLTVV.